This T cell receptor (beta chain) was sequenced during a study of blood T cells in healthy people across ages. It was with a sample-barcoded 5' primer and a J-beta primer mix that a second PCR of roughly 7 to 12 cycles was run. TCRdb re-called the 5' RACE reads with MiXCR, one entry per CDR3 protein. This sample has 550,000 to 750,000 distinct CDR3 sequences, with roughly 21% found just once. From germline, CDR1 is KGHSH and CDR2 LQKENI. The CDR3 length is 15 residues. A few counts support this clonotype. One end of the junction fails to match germline, which may point to a read error. Sequenced input: blood. This sequence joins TRBV18 and TRBJ2-1; D tentatively reads TRBD1 or TRBD2 (5 bases each). This TCR was recovered from a man between 70 and 80 years old in good health. The CDR3 region has the DNA TGTGCCGGCTCACCAATGGGGGAAGGTTACGATGAGCAGTTCTTC. It yields the protein CAGSPMGEGYDEQFF.